One sample yielded the 30 T cell receptor beta chains listed below, sequenced in a study of control samples from healthy donors and cancer patients. TCRdb keeps only in-frame clones here, not all; method: immunoSEQ multiplex PCR. The data hold 100,000 to 150,000 clones, with approximately 88% observed a single time. Sample: blood. The receptors were sampled from a man aged 45-60 years in good health.

This clone was observed once. The chain employs TRBV5-1 and TRBJ1-3, with no clear D. Trimming stripped 0 bases from V and 2 bases from J, with 9 bases between. Germline-derived CDR1 and CDR2 are SGHRS and YFSETQ. This CDR3 is 15 amino acids long. The DNA of the CDR3 is TGCGCCAGCAGCTTGGATTCGGGGACTGGAAACACCATATATTTT. It encodes CASSLDSGTGNTIYF.

The rearrangement links TRBV5-1 to TRBJ2-7; either TRBD1 or TRBD2 may fit D (5 bases each). Trimming shortened V by 1 base and J by 1 base, and 15 bases separated the two germline ends. CDR1 and CDR2 (germline): SGHRS, YFSETQ. This CDR3 has 16 residues. In DNA form, the CDR3 reads TGCGCCAGCAGCTTGATCCGGGACCGCTCTTCCTACGAGCAGTACTTC. Protein product: CASSLIRDRSSYEQYF.

With regard to this clone: Other DNA sequences in this specimen translate into the identical CDR3. This rearrangement joins TRBV24-1 to TRBJ1-1; perhaps TRBD1 as D (5 bases). Germline V CDR1 and CDR2: KGHDR, SFDVKD. Trimming left V 5 bases short and J 5 bases short, with 17 bases between. The CDR3 is 15 residues long. In DNA, the CDR3 is TGTGCCACCAGTGTACTCGCAGGGCTGCGGACTGAAGCTTTCTTT. It specifies CATSVLAGLRTEAFF.

This rearrangement joins TRBV5-1 to TRBJ2-3; 8 bases line up with TRBD1. CDR3 length: 17 amino acids. The germline CDR1 and CDR2 sequences are SGHRS and YFSETQ. Trimming cost V 4 bases and J 2 bases; bases outside gene matches: 12. CDR3 in amino acids: CASSAYPGTGPTDTQYF. Here the CDR3 DNA reads TGCGCCAGCAGCGCATATCCCGGGACAGGACCCACAGATACGCAGTATTTT.

This clone was picked up one time. The gene calls are TRBV13 and TRBJ2-7; 11 positions agree with TRBD1. Germline V gives CDR1 PRHDT, CDR2 FYEKMQ (reference sequence). This CDR3 is built from 15 residues. Germline trimming cut 2 bases from V and 6 bases from J; bases unmatched to any gene: 6. As DNA, the CDR3 is TGTGCCAGCAGCTTACGGGGACAGGGGGTAATCGAGCAGTACTTC. Translated, it gives CASSLRGQGVIEQYF.

The V and J genes are TRBV2 and TRBJ1-1, with 8 positions matching TRBD1. The CDR3 totals 14 residues. The V and J ends lost 4 bases and 5 bases, in that order; junction bases with no gene match: 6. Per the germline V gene, CDR1 is SNHLY and CDR2 is FYNNEI. CDR3 residues: CASSVGRGPTEAFF. The CDR3 DNA is TGTGCCAGCAGTGTCGGCAGGGGGCCAACTGAAGCTTTCTTT.

This chain uses TRBV19 with TRBJ2-3; perhaps TRBD1 as D (6 bases). This CDR3 is 13 amino acids long. The V gene lost 5 bases and the J gene lost 6 bases, with 12 bases spanning the gap. Germline CDR1 reads LNHDA; CDR2 reads SQIVND (reference sequence). CDR3 amino acids: CASSAHQGDTQYF. The CDR3 nucleotides are TGTGCCAGTAGTGCACATCAGGGGGATACGCAGTATTTT.

The chain recombines TRBV6-1 with TRBJ1-5; 7 bases map to TRBD1. Trimming took 2 bases from V and 4 from J; bases not matched to a gene: 11. The CDR3 sequence is 17 residues long. The V gene's germline CDR1 is MNHNS and CDR2 SASEGT. CDR3 DNA: TGTGCCAGCAGTGAAAAAGGGGGGACAGCCCCTAATCAGCCCCAGCATTTT. Translation: CASSEKGGTAPNQPQHF.

This chain links TRBV4-1 with TRBJ1-1, with D tentatively TRBD1 (6 bases). The CDR3 covers 19 residues. CDR1 is MGHRA and CDR2 is YSYEKL in the germline V gene. V was pared by 0 bases and J by 3 bases, with 23 bases between. The CDR3, as DNA: TGCGCCAGCAGCCAAGAAAAGGGCAGGGGCTGTTGGTTGGACACTGAAGCTTTCTTT. Its translation: CASSQEKGRGCWLDTEAFF.

This chain links TRBV5-1 with TRBJ2-3, with D perhaps matching TRBD1 or TRBD2 (5 bases each). V was shortened by 4 bases and J by 4 bases, with 10 bases between the two germline ends. The length of the CDR3 is 13 residues. Looked up from germline, CDR1 is SGHRS and CDR2 is YFSETQ. Here the CDR3 reads CASSPGSSDTQYF. DNA for the CDR3: TGCGCCAGCAGCCCAGGGAGTTCAGATACGCAGTATTTT.

The V and J genes are TRBV6-6 and TRBJ2-7; 9 bases align to TRBD1. Germline V gene data show CDR1 as MNHNY and CDR2 as SVGAGI (reference sequence). V lost 5 bases to trimming and J lost 0 bases; unmatched junction nucleotides: 5. The CDR3 loop spans 15 amino acids. CDR3 nucleotides: TGTGCCAGCAGTGGACAGGGGCCGAACTCCTACGAGCAGTACTTC. It is translated as CASSGQGPNSYEQYF.

This clone was observed a handful of times. V and J are TRBV19 and TRBJ1-5; TRBD1 agrees at 9 bases. The V and J ends lost 3 bases and 7 bases, in that order; junction bases with no gene match: 7. The CDR3 sequence is 15 residues long. The V gene's germline CDR1 is LNHDA and CDR2 SQIVND (reference sequence). The CDR3 sequence is CASSIRTGARQPQHF. Written as DNA, the CDR3 is TGTGCCAGTAGTATCCGGACAGGGGCCCGGCAGCCCCAGCATTTT. The variable domain in full, with the rest retrieved from reference TRBV19 and TRBJ1-5, is DGGITQSPKYLFRKEGQNVTLSCEQNLNHDAMYWYRQDPGQGLRLIYYSQIVNDFQKGDIAEGYSVSREKKESFPLTVTSAQKNPTAFYLCASSIRTGARQPQHFGDGTRLSIL.

This sequence joins TRBV11-3 and TRBJ1-1; no clear D gene. There are 13 residues in the CDR3. CDR1 and CDR2 (germline): SGHNT, YENEEA. Trimming cost V 5 bases and J 3 bases, with 10 bases left between them. The CDR3 here is CASSPATDTEAFF. The CDR3, as DNA: TGTGCCAGCAGCCCGGCGACGGACACTGAAGCTTTCTTT.

The V gene is TRBV4-1, the J gene TRBJ1-1, with TRBD1 matching over 8 bases. CDR3 length: 15 amino acids. The V and J ends lost 5 bases and 2 bases, in that order; junction bases with no gene match: 7. From germline, CDR1 is MGHRA and CDR2 YSYEKL. CDR3 loop: CASSTWTGRNTEAFF. CDR3 DNA: TGCGCCAGCAGCACCTGGACAGGGCGTAACACTGAAGCTTTCTTT.

The chain carries TRBV15 and TRBJ1-4, with a weak D call TRBD1 (5 bases). CDR3 length equals 16 residues. CDR1 is LNHNV, CDR2 YYDKDF, per germline (reference sequence). The V end lost 1 base, the J end lost 6 bases, and 15 bases lay between the germline ends. CDR3 in amino acids: CATSRVLTARDEKLFF. In DNA form, the CDR3 reads TGTGCCACCAGCAGAGTTCTGACAGCCCGTGATGAAAAACTGTTTTTT.

This clone is a singleton in its sample. The rearrangement joins TRBV7-2 to TRBJ2-7; D perhaps matches TRBD2 (5 bases). Deletions cut 5 bases from V and 6 bases from J, with 8 bases between. Per germline, CDR1 SGHTA and CDR2 FQGNSA. The CDR3 spans 11 residues. Here the CDR3 reads CASSRAGEQYF. The CDR3 coding sequence is TGTGCCAGCAGCCGCGCGGGCGAGCAGTACTTC.

The CDR3 DNA is TGTGCCAGCAGTTACGCGAGCGGGGGCTATGGCTACACCTTC. This translates into CASSYASGGYGYTF. The chain links TRBV6-5 to TRBJ1-2; tentatively, D is TRBD1 (5 bases). V shed 2 bases and J shed 4 bases, with 11 bases lying between them. The CDR3 is made up of 14 amino acids. CDR1 MNHEY and CDR2 SVGAGI come from the germline V gene.

This clone showed up just once. As DNA, the CDR3 is TGTGCCAGCTCACCTCCCAGCAGGCGGGCTAATGAAAAACTGTTTTTT. This encodes CASSPPSRRANEKLFF. The genes are TRBV18 and TRBJ1-4, with unresolved D. CDR1 KGHSH and CDR2 LQKENI come from the germline V gene. Trimming shortened V by 3 bases and J by 3 bases, and 14 bases separated the two germline ends. The CDR3 length is 16 residues.

This chain connects TRBV7-6 to TRBJ2-7; 7 nucleotides agree with TRBD1. CDR3 size: 14 residues. V was pared by 0 bases and J by 2 bases, with 1 base of the junction left unmatched. Germline CDR1 SGHVS, CDR2 FNYEAQ. The DNA of the CDR3 is TGTGCCAGCAGCTTAGCGAGGGGGCCCTACGAGCAGTACTTC. Translation gives CASSLARGPYEQYF.

The V and J genes are TRBV5-6 and TRBJ2-5, with D possibly matching TRBD2 (6 bases). V shed 2 bases and J shed 5 bases, with 13 bases lying between them. CDR3 size: 14 residues. Germline CDR1 and CDR2: SGHDT and YYEEEE. CDR3 DNA: TGTGCCAGCAGCTTCGCTTCAGGGAGGGAGACCCAGTACTTC. Translated: CASSFASGRETQYF.

The CDR3 sequence is CASSHRDRGTTF. In DNA form, the CDR3 reads TGTGCCAGCAGCCACCGGGACAGGGGAACAACCTTC. The chain has TRBV6-2 or TRBV6-3 and TRBJ1-2, with 10 bases lining up with TRBD1. The CDR3 runs to 12 residues. Germline V gives CDR1 MNHEY, CDR2 SVGEGT. After removal of 6 bases from V and 14 bases from J, the junction contained 9 bases not matched to a gene.

The table lists this clone with a count of one. The chain links TRBV12-3 or TRBV12-4 to TRBJ2-5; D remains ambiguous. Trimming took 3 bases from V and 5 from J, leaving 7 bases between them. The CDR3 extends over 12 amino acids. The chain's CDR3 is CASSLSWETQYF. The CDR3 nucleotides read TGTGCCAGCAGTTTGAGTTGGGAGACCCAGTACTTC.

J is TRBJ1-3 and V is TRBV3-1 (or the pseudogene TRBV3-2), with D possibly matching TRBD1 (6 bases). This CDR3 region has 15 residues. Germline assignment: CDR1 LGHDT and CDR2 YNNKEL (reference sequence). The V gene lost 3 bases and the J gene lost 4 bases, with 13 bases spanning the gap. CDR3 nucleotides: TGTGCCAGCAGCCATTCACAGGGCCAAGGAAACACCATATATTTT. Encoded protein: CASSHSQGQGNTIYF.

The V gene is TRBV6-5, the J gene TRBJ1-1, with TRBD1 matching 8 bases. After removal of 7 bases from V and 4 bases from J, the junction contained 11 bases not matched to a gene. The CDR3 sequence is 15 residues long. The germline gives CDR1 MNHEY, CDR2 SVGAGI. CDR3 loop: CASKPGGPRATEAFF. CDR3 DNA sequence: TGTGCCAGCAAACCAGGGGGCCCTAGGGCCACTGAAGCTTTCTTT.

This clone was seen only once. The genes are TRBV7-9 and TRBJ2-5; unclear D gene. Trimming pared 2 bases from V and 0 bases from J, leaving 7 bases between. The CDR3 is 14 residues long. Germline CDR1 is SEHNR and CDR2 is FQNEAQ (reference sequence). The CDR3 sequence is CASSLPDHQETQYF. The CDR3 DNA reads TGTGCCAGCAGCTTACCGGACCACCAAGAGACCCAGTACTTC.

This chain links TRBV19 with TRBJ2-7; D is perhaps TRBD1 (6 bases). The V and J ends lost 6 bases and 2 bases respectively, with 11 bases between them. Germline CDR1 LNHDA, CDR2 SQIVND (reference sequence). The CDR3 runs 13 residues. This CDR3 is CASSYGQTYEQYF. CDR3 in DNA: TGTGCCAGTAGCTACGGACAGACCTACGAGCAGTACTTC.

The chain links TRBV12-3 or TRBV12-4 to TRBJ2-1; weak D call: TRBD2 (5 bases). V lost 7 bases, J lost 15 bases, and 16 bases lay in between. The CDR3 has 11 residues. In DNA form, the CDR3 reads TGTGCCAGCACCCGAGGGTCGGTCCCGTTCTTC. It is translated as CASTRGSVPFF.

The V gene is TRBV27, the J gene TRBJ1-1, with D perhaps TRBD1 (5 bases). Deletions cut 0 bases from V and 11 bases from J, with 13 bases between. This CDR3 contains 13 residues. Germline assignment: CDR1 MNHEY and CDR2 SMNVEV (reference sequence). Written as DNA, the CDR3 is TGTGCCAGCAGTTTATCCCCCGGGACCCAGGCTTTCTTT. It yields the protein CASSLSPGTQAFF.

The chain combines TRBV7-6 with TRBJ2-5; the match to TRBD2 covers 10 bases. The V segment lost 5 bases and the J segment 2 bases; nucleotides outside the gene matches: 5. The CDR3 runs 15 residues. Per the germline V gene, CDR1 is SGHVS and CDR2 is FNYEAQ. The CDR3 DNA follows: TGTGCCAGCAGCCCCCGGACTAGCGGTCAAGAGACCCAGTACTTC. Translated: CASSPRTSGQETQYF.

CDR3 protein: CASSLRDLGRYGYTF. CDR3 coding DNA: TGTGCCAGCAGCCTCCGGGACCTCGGTCGCTATGGCTACACCTTC. V and J are TRBV3-1 (or the pseudogene TRBV3-2) and TRBJ1-2; the D gene is possibly TRBD1 (5 bases). Germline CDR1 is LGHDT and CDR2 is YNNKEL (reference sequence). The germline V and J ends were trimmed by 4 bases and 4 bases, with 16 bases remaining between them. This CDR3 is built from 15 residues.